This section outlines one T cell receptor (beta chain) sequence together with its context. Patients were all untreated before their thyroid surgery. TCRdb re-called clones from the PCR reads using MiXCR. Among 5,000 or so clones listed, around 28% were seen once. The sample originates from a study of metastatic and nonmetastatic thyroid tumors. Study overall: Across blood and tumor or nodule tissue, repertoires from malignant and benign thyroid patients were compared with one another.

Germline CDR1 is MNHNS and CDR2 is SASEGT. V dropped 5 bases and J dropped 1; count of bases not matched to a gene: 5. This CDR3 spans 14 amino acids. The clonotype originates from a female donor with papillary thyroid cancer or a benign thyroid nodule (not recorded which). Some clones in this sample may be carry-over from other donors' samples. The sample consisted of adjacent normal tissue. This sequence joins TRBV6-1 and TRBJ2-7, with TRBD1 identical over 7 bases. DNA of the CDR3: TGTGCCAGCAGTAGACAGGGAAAATCCTACGAGCAGTACTTC. Encoded protein: CASSRQGKSYEQYF.